This entry describes one TCR beta chain. Its antigen remains unidentified. This entry is derived from a study of T cells in localized non-small cell lung cancer. General study results and limits: Detection in adjacent lung was observed for a median roughly 55 of the top 100 tumor clones.

The length of the CDR3 is 16 residues. CDR1 is MDHEN and CDR2 is SYDVKM in the germline V gene. With 4 bases clipped from V and 0 bases from J, the junction kept 7 bases outside the gene matches. Produced via immunoSEQ multiplex PCR; TCRdb's table is partial and in-frame only. The profile shows almost 35,000 clones, roughly 93% of them singletons. This receptor was identified in a female donor older than 55 with stage I lung adenocarcinoma. V gene TRBV28 combines with J gene TRBJ1-1, with TRBD1 matching over 8 bases. Here the sequenced sample was peripheral blood, taken before any cancer treatment. CDR3 bases: TGTGCCAGCAGTTCCCGGACAGGGACCCTGAACACTGAAGCTTTCTTT. It yields the protein CASSSRTGTLNTEAFF.